This T cell receptor (beta chain) was obtained from a study of cytomegalovirus exposure and HLA in healthy donors. The study's findings and limits: A few chains tied to CMV proved CMV antigen-specific in vitro. Whilst most TCR sequences proved rare, a subset of public TCRs occurred across many donors. Cytomegalovirus-associated status was assigned to some 160 TCR beta chains.

Profiling relied on immunoSEQ multiplex PCR, and the TCRdb table lists in-frame clones only, not all of them. Here the sample spans 200,000 to 300,000 clones, about 92% being singletons. Trimming cost V 7 bases and J 6 bases; bases outside gene matches: 8. CDR1 and CDR2 from the germline V gene are SEHNR and FQNEAQ (reference sequence). The CDR3 has 13 residues. Turning to this clone: Its antigen remains unknown.

The sequenced sample consisted of PBMCs. J is TRBJ2-7 and V is TRBV7-9; the match to TRBD1 covers 8 bases. This sequence originates from a woman aged 30 to 39 in good health and CMV-seronegative. CDR3: CASTTRGRGEQYF. DNA for the CDR3: TGTGCCAGCACTACCAGGGGGCGCGGCGAGCAGTACTTC.